This TCR beta chain was found in a study of T-cell memory formation after mild COVID-19 (dated by TCRdb to the early 2020s). For the wider study: Most TCR sequence clusters were specific to one of the two donors. Two young, previously healthy adult volunteers made up the cohort, one male and one female. In a couple of donors, T-cell clones that expanded and contracted after mild COVID-19 were tracked by sequencing TCRalpha and TCRbeta repertoires over time.

Worth noting for this clonotype: Its antigen has not been determined. The record has no base qualities; no much larger clone is one base away.

General conclusions and limits of the study: Contracting CD4+ clones were located mainly in the CM and EM memory subsets, whereas CD8+ clones were found to be enriched in EMRA. Clones contracting from day 15 to 85 had balanced CD4/CD8 phenotypes, while a second wave expanding from day 15 to 37 was biased towards CD4+. Only a couple of mild cases were covered in the study, and larger cohorts including severe cases with pre-infection samples were considered necessary. SARS-CoV-2 specificity of the second-wave clones peaking on day 37 was not confirmed. Some responding clones were found in pre-infection memory, which suggests that pre-existing cross-reactive memory T cells took part in the SARS-CoV-2 response.

TCRdb shows the sequencer as Illumina NovaSeq 6000. cDNA libraries for TCRalpha and TCRbeta were prepared by 5'RACE using constant-segment primers, with sample barcodes and unique molecular identifiers added. RNA was extracted from every sample with Trizol reagent. Library amplification was performed in two PCR steps, and a second sample barcode and Illumina TruSeq adapters were introduced in the second step. Sequencing of libraries was performed on an Illumina NovaSeq with 2 x 150 bp paired-end reads. The published analysis was carried out like this. Reads were demultiplexed and collapsed into UMI-guided consensus sequences with migec v1.2.7. Using mixcr v2.1.11, UMI consensuses were aligned to TRA and TRB V and J templates and then assembled into clonotypes. A clonotype was counted as expanded or contracted only when both edgeR and NoisET called the clonotype significant, with the noise models trained on biological replicates. For edgeR calls, the thresholds were a false discovery rate-adjusted p below 0.01 and a log2 fold-change of 1. As an exploratory analysis of dynamics, PCA with hierarchical clustering was applied to max-normalized trajectories of the 1000 most abundant clonotypes. Separately sequenced CD4+ and CD8+ repertoires were used to assign a CD4 or CD8 phenotype to each responding clone. TCRdb reanalyzed the raw reads on its own, using fastp at Q25 for trimming and MiXCR for clone calling, and kept in-frame beta chains. Each CDR3 protein appears once, grouped with its most common genes and DNA. What appears here as the V and J calls and clone size reflects TCRdb's work, not the paper's. The sample table holds fewer than 300,000 distinct CDR3 sequences, of which about a sixth were seen once. Clones ranked in the top ten supply about 21% of the sample.

Ficoll-Paque density gradient centrifugation was the method used to isolate PBMCs. The germline V gene provides CDR1 SGHTA and CDR2 FQGNSA. Its CDR3 holds 14 amino acids, cysteine through phenylalanine. The only DNA kept is the CDR3, 42 bases in frame from the first base. V is clipped by 0 bases and J by 4 bases, and the sequence between their germline boundaries is 9 bases long. Rearrangement joined TRBV7-2 to TRBJ1-1; the D segment cannot be called with confidence. The sequenced material came from PBMCs or a T cell subset sorted from them (not recorded which). The receptor's source is a man younger than 35 who had mild COVID-19 (a few samples of this study predate the infection). The sample titles of this study are shuffled in the database, so cell type and time point are left out; the donor was told from shared clones. This receptor carries the CDR3 CASSLATGSTEAFF. The DNA sequence is TGTGCCAGCAGCTTAGCGACGGGTAGCACTGAAGCTTTCTTT.